The rows below give T cell receptor beta chains drawn from one sample of a study of T cell changes during pregnancy in multiple sclerosis. The data were produced by immunoSEQ multiplex PCR, yet TCRdb's version contains in-frame clones alone and is incomplete. Seen here are under 80,000 clones, roughly 88% observed once, and the top ten hold 1.7%. The sequences come from peripheral blood, collected in the first trimester of pregnancy. The receptors stem from a female donor with multiple sclerosis, enrolled in a pregnancy study. Each CDR3 is given with its conserved first and last residue. D genes are given only for firm matches. The listing skips clone size in some rows; elsewhere it reads once, few, many or a size class.

. | TRBJ2-5 | TRBV5-6 | TRBD2 | TGTGCCAGCAGCTTGTGGTCGGGGGGAGAAGAGACCCAGTACTTC | CASSLWSGGEETQYF
. | TRBJ2-5 | TRBV5-1 | TRBD2 | TGCGCCAGCAGCTTGACTAGCGGGAACCAAGAGACCCAGTACTTC | CASSLTSGNQETQYF
. | TRBJ2-1 | TRBV5-1 | . | TGCGCCAGCAGCGTGGGCGGGTACAATGAGCAGTTCTTC | CASSVGGYNEQFF
. | TRBJ2-7 | TRBV5-1 | TRBD1 | TGCGCCAGCAGCGCAATGCAGGGGGACTACGAGCAGTACTTC | CASSAMQGDYEQYF
. | TRBJ2-3 | TRBV11-2 | . | TGTGCCAGCAGCTTAGAGGTTAGCGTCGCAGATACGCAGTATTTT | CASSLEVSVADTQYF
. | TRBJ1-4 | TRBV2 | . | TGTGCCAGCAGTCCGATAAACCTCCGGGAAAAACTGTTTTTT | CASSPINLREKLFF
. | TRBJ1-5 | TRBV19 | . | TGTGCCAGTAGTATAGTTGGGGCGGCTCAGCCCCAGCATTTT | CASSIVGAAQPQHF
. | TRBJ1-5 | TRBV30 | TRBD1 | TGTGCCTGGAGAGACAGGGGCAATCAGCCCCAGCATTTT | CAWRDRGNQPQHF
. | TRBJ2-3 | TRBV7-2 | TRBD2 | TGTGCCAGCAGCTTATCCGGCGGGAGAGGGCCAGATACGCAGTATTTT | CASSLSGGRGPDTQYF
once | TRBJ2-7 | TRBV5-6 | TRBD2 | TGTGCCAGCAGCTTAGGGTTGACGGGAGGGGGCTACGAGCAGTACTTC | CASSLGLTGGGYEQYF
. | TRBJ2-5 | TRBV19 | . | TGTGCCAGTAGTATGGGCAGAGAGACCCAGTACTTC | CASSMGRETQYF
. | TRBJ1-1 | TRBV7-8 | . | TGTGCCAGCAGCGCACCCCTGTCAAGGAAGGCCGACGGGGTAGCTTTCTTT | CASSAPLSRKADGVAFF
. | TRBJ2-7 | TRBV4-1 | . | TGCGCCAGCAGCCAGATAGGGGGTAGGACCTACGAGCAGTACTTC | CASSQIGGRTYEQYF
. | TRBJ2-5 | TRBV11-2 | TRBD1 | TGTGCCAGCAGCCAAACCCGGGACAGGGGCCAAGAGACCCAGTACTTC | CASSQTRDRGQETQYF
. | TRBJ2-7 | TRBV15 | TRBD1 | TGTGCCACCAGCCTAAGGACAGGGGGCTACGAGCAGTACTTC | CATSLRTGGYEQYF
. | TRBJ2-5 | TRBV5-1 | . | TGCGCCAGCAGCTTATTAGACCAAGAGACCCAGTACTTC | CASSLLDQETQYF
. | TRBJ1-2 | TRBV19 | TRBD1 | TGTGCCACCATCCAAGCCGGGACAGGGGGCTATGGCTACACCTTC | CATIQAGTGGYGYTF